The 9 T cell receptor beta chains given below trace back to one sample, sequenced in a study of cytomegalovirus exposure and HLA in healthy donors. The PCR contained 60 Vbeta and 13 Jbeta primers. Method: immunoSEQ multiplex PCR; TCRdb's copy keeps in-frame clones and lacks some. The sample shows about 100,000 clones, less than 75% of them seen only once. Source material: PBMCs. These receptors came from a man in his forties or fifties in good health and CMV-seropositive.

The V gene is TRBV19, the J gene TRBJ1-2, with TRBD1 identical over 9 bases. CDR1 is LNHDA, CDR2 SQIVND, per germline (reference sequence). V was pared by 5 bases and J by 4 bases, with 17 bases of the junction left unmatched. The CDR3 sequence is 18 residues long. The CDR3 loop reads CASSQIRSGTGSFYGYTF. The CDR3 nucleotides are TGTGCCAGTAGTCAGATACGCAGCGGGACAGGGTCGTTCTATGGCTACACCTTC. Full variable domain (missing parts from reference TRBV19 and TRBJ1-2): DGGITQSPKYLFRKEGQNVTLSCEQNLNHDAMYWYRQDPGQGLRLIYYSQIVNDFQKGDIAEGYSVSREKKESFPLTVTSAQKNPTAFYLCASSQIRSGTGSFYGYTFGSGTRLTVV.

The chain links TRBV21-1 to TRBJ2-3; the table names TRBD2, a call not compared with the DNA. TRBV21-1 is labeled a pseudogene. CDR3 size: 16 residues. Written as DNA, the CDR3 is TGTGCCAGCAGCAAAGAGGCGGGCAGTTCCACAGATACGCAGTATTTT. It yields the protein CASSKEAGSSTDTQYF.

The chain uses TRBV6-6 and TRBJ2-2, with TRBD1 identical over 7 bases. Germline V gives CDR1 MNHNY, CDR2 SVGAGI (reference sequence). Trimming cost V 5 bases and J 8 bases; bases outside gene matches: 8. The CDR3 contains 14 residues. DNA for the CDR3: TGTGCCAGCAGTCTAGGGGGCGGAACTGGGGAGCTGTTTTTT. It encodes CASSLGGGTGELFF.

The gene calls are TRBV4-2 and TRBJ1-1, with D hard to call. Between the trimmed V and J ends, which lost 3 bases and 1 base, there was a span of 18 bases. The CDR3 runs 17 residues. The germline V gene has CDR1 LGHNA and CDR2 YNFKEQ. CDR3 coding DNA: TGTGCCAGCAGCCAGCCATCCTACGAGCGATCGAACACTGAAGCTTTCTTT. Amino acid sequence: CASSQPSYERSNTEAFF.

The V and J genes are TRBV19 and TRBJ2-2; D uncertain. Trimming stripped 3 bases from V and 0 bases from J, with 5 bases between. Germline loops: CDR1 LNHDA, CDR2 SQIVND (reference sequence). This CDR3 spans 14 amino acids. The CDR3 reads CASSMTTNTGELFF. DNA for the CDR3: TGTGCCAGTAGTATGACAACGAACACCGGGGAGCTGTTTTTT. The variable domain in full, completed from reference TRBV19 and TRBJ2-2, reads DGGITQSPKYLFRKEGQNVTLSCEQNLNHDAMYWYRQDPGQGLRLIYYSQIVNDFQKGDIAEGYSVSREKKESFPLTVTSAQKNPTAFYLCASSMTTNTGELFFGEGSRLTVL.

The chain combines TRBV4-3 with TRBJ2-1; the match to TRBD2 covers 11 bases. Germline V CDR1 and CDR2: LGHNA, YSLEER. V was pared by 3 bases and J by 4 bases, with 5 bases of the junction left unmatched. CDR3 length equals 16 residues. The CDR3 protein is CASSHELAGDYNEQFF. For the CDR3, the DNA is TGCGCCAGCAGCCATGAACTAGCGGGAGATTACAATGAGCAGTTCTTC.

The chain links TRBV12-2 to TRBJ2-5; no check of the table's D call, TRBD2, against the DNA was made. TRBV12-2 represents a pseudogene. This CDR3 has 18 residues. This CDR3 reads CASRLLATSGRREETQYF. DNA of the CDR3: TGTGCAAGTCGCTTATTAGCGACTAGCGGGAGAAGGGAAGAGACCCAGTACTTC.

This clone appeared once. The rearrangement joins TRBV2 to TRBJ1-1, with TRBD1 matching 10 bases. V lost 3 bases and J lost 3; bases outside the gene matches: 1. The CDR3 is 14 amino acids. Germline-derived CDR1 and CDR2 are SNHLY and FYNNEI. This chain's CDR3 is CASSEDRGDTEAFF. The CDR3, as DNA: TGTGCCAGCAGTGAGGACAGGGGGGACACTGAAGCTTTCTTT.

The chain combines TRBV7-6 with TRBJ2-1, with D maybe TRBD2 (6 bases). Germline CDR1 and CDR2: SGHVS and FNYEAQ. This CDR3 is 15 amino acids long. Trimming took off 3 bases at V and 2 bases at J, with 11 bases between the two ends. CDR3 protein: CASSFRDSAYNEQFF. As DNA, the CDR3 is TGTGCCAGCAGCTTCCGGGACTCCGCCTACAATGAGCAGTTCTTC.